The sequence of this TCR beta chain was determined in a study of T cell repertoires in cytomegalovirus infection. In the study overall: Public signatures in TCR beta pointed to CMV infection and matching HLA type.

TCRdb re-called the reads with MiXCR, one entry per CDR3 protein. Of some 680,000 distinct CDR3 sequences listed, roughly 35% were seen once; the top ten hold around 2.6%. Overall study findings and caveats: HLA-C-restricted CMV-specific TCR beta clonotypes were dominant in the ex vivo response. Adding up the frequency of public TCR beta families identified people who carried CMV plus the relevant HLA.

CDR3 length equals 15 residues. Trimming shortened V by 4 bases and J by 4 bases, and 14 bases separated the two germline ends. Per germline, CDR1 LGHDT and CDR2 YNNKEL (reference sequence). As for this clonotype: Antigen unknown.

The V gene is TRBV3-1, the J gene TRBJ2-1; D unresolved. The sequenced sample consisted of PBMCs. The receptor comes from a human donor in good health (CMV status not recorded). Some clones in this sample may be carry-over from other donors' samples. In nucleotides, the CDR3 is TGTGCCAGCAGCCTTCTCAAACCCAGTTACAATGAGCAGTTCTTC. This gives the protein CASSLLKPSYNEQFF.